The 23 T cell receptor beta chains presented below share a single source sample, sequenced in a study of cytomegalovirus exposure and HLA in healthy donors. Use of 60 Vbeta and 13 Jbeta primers characterized the PCR. The data were produced by immunoSEQ multiplex PCR, yet TCRdb's version contains in-frame clones alone and is incomplete. The table has 110,000 or so clones, about four fifths seen once. The material sequenced was PBMCs. The receptors originated from a woman between 18 and 30 years old in good health and CMV-seronegative.

The chain carries TRBV18 and TRBJ2-7; 9 bases are a match to TRBD1. This CDR3 contains 16 residues. The trim removed 2 bases at V and 3 bases at J, leaving 8 bases unmatched. From germline, CDR1 is KGHSH and CDR2 LQKENI. The CDR3 reads CASSPLGTGFFYEQYV. The CDR3 DNA reads TGTGCCAGCTCACCATTAGGGACAGGGTTTTTCTACGAGCAGTACGTC.

This rearrangement joins TRBV5-6 to TRBJ2-7; maybe TRBD1 (6 bases). Between the trimmed V and J ends, which lost 0 bases and 1 base, there was a span of 17 bases. CDR1 and CDR2 from the germline V gene are SGHDT and YYEEEE. The CDR3 has 17 residues. The CDR3 is CASSLGGPGSRSYEQYV. The CDR3 DNA sequence: TGTGCCAGCAGCTTGGGGGGGCCAGGGAGCCGGTCCTACGAGCAGTACGTC.

V gene TRBV6-5 combines with J gene TRBJ2-7, with D possibly TRBD1 on 5 matching bases. This CDR3 has 15 residues. CDR1 is MNHEY and CDR2 is SVGAGI in the germline V gene. V lost 2 bases and J lost 3, with 14 bases in between. The CDR3 loop is CASSYGSRGSYEQYF. The DNA of the CDR3 is TGTGCCAGCAGTTACGGTTCAAGGGGCAGCTACGAGCAGTACTTC.

The rearrangement links TRBV5-4 to TRBJ1-6; D is possibly TRBD1 (6 bases). The CDR3 spans 14 residues. Germline V gene lookup returns CDR1 SGHNT and CDR2 YYREEE (reference sequence). The V gene lost 4 bases and the J gene lost 7 bases, with 12 bases spanning the gap. In DNA, the CDR3 is TGTGCCAGCAGCCTGACAGGTCCCAATTCACCCCTCCACTTT. Its protein is CASSLTGPNSPLHF.

In DNA, the CDR3 is TGTGCCACCAGCAGAGCGGGGAGTCAGGGGGAAAAACTGTTTTTT. This gives the protein CATSRAGSQGEKLFF. This chain links TRBV15 with TRBJ1-4; tentatively, D is TRBD1 (6 bases). V was clipped by 1 base and J by 8 bases, with 14 bases between them. Per germline, CDR1 LNHNV and CDR2 YYDKDF (reference sequence). This CDR3 contains 15 residues.

The J gene is TRBJ2-5, the V gene TRBV29-1; 13 bases match TRBD2. The CDR3 contains 15 residues. Germline V gene data show CDR1 as SQVTM and CDR2 as ANQGSEA. V dropped 6 bases and J dropped 2; count of bases not matched to a gene: 6. The CDR3 protein is CSVGVGLAGQETQYF. CDR3 in DNA: TGCAGCGTGGGAGTGGGACTAGCGGGACAAGAGACCCAGTACTTC.

This chain connects TRBV25-1 to TRBJ2-3; the D is unclear. Germline V gives CDR1 MGHDK, CDR2 SYGVNS. V gave up 6 bases and J gave up 3 bases, with 7 bases separating them. CDR3 length: 12 amino acids. The CDR3 sequence: CASSTVTDTQYF. CDR3 DNA sequence: TGTGCCAGCAGCACTGTGACAGATACGCAGTATTTT.

The V call is TRBV28, the J call TRBJ1-1, with TRBD1 identical over 8 bases. V lost 3 bases, J lost 7 bases, and 4 bases stayed unmatched. Germline CDR1 is MDHEN and CDR2 is SYDVKM. This CDR3 has 13 amino acids. The CDR3 loop reads CASSFGQGHEAFF. The CDR3 DNA reads TGTGCCAGCAGTTTCGGACAGGGACATGAAGCTTTCTTT.

This clone showed up just once. The rearrangement uses TRBV29-1 and TRBJ1-1; D is undetermined. V was trimmed by 5 bases and J by 1 base, leaving 14 bases between them. The CDR3 contains 14 residues. Per germline, CDR1 SQVTM and CDR2 ANQGSEA. The CDR3 protein is CSVFARHSNTEAFF. CDR3 sequence (DNA): TGCAGCGTTTTTGCCAGGCACTCGAACACTGAAGCTTTCTTT.

The V call is TRBV6-5, the J call TRBJ2-5, with 7 bases fitting TRBD1. CDR3 length equals 14 residues. Germline-derived CDR1 and CDR2 are MNHEY and SVGAGI. Trimming cost V 7 bases and J 3 bases; bases outside gene matches: 8. The CDR3 DNA sequence: TGTGCCAGCATCGACAGGGTTCAAAAAGAGACCCAGTACTTC. This sequence encodes CASIDRVQKETQYF.

This clone turned up a few times. The chain links TRBV6-6 to TRBJ2-1, with D perhaps matching TRBD2 (5 bases). This CDR3 has 12 residues. V was pared by 8 bases and J by 2 bases, with 7 bases between. CDR1 is MNHNY, CDR2 SVGAGI, per germline (reference sequence). The CDR3 nucleotides read TGTGCCAGCGGGAGACCCTACAATGAGCAGTTCTTC. Protein sequence: CASGRPYNEQFF.

The rearrangement joins TRBV19 to TRBJ2-1; 10 nucleotides agree with TRBD2. J was trimmed by 5 bases and V by 1 base; bases with no gene match: 2. The CDR3 sequence is 15 residues long. Germline CDR1 LNHDA, CDR2 SQIVND (reference sequence). CDR3 nucleotides: TGTGCCAGTAGTATAGGGACTAGCGGCAACAATGAGCAGTTCTTC. Its protein is CASSIGTSGNNEQFF.

In this sample, this clone turned up a few times. The genes are TRBV28 and TRBJ2-1; no clear D. Germline lookup yields CDR1 MDHEN and CDR2 SYDVKM. V shed 3 bases and J shed 12 bases, with 12 bases lying between them. The CDR3 totals 12 residues. This CDR3 reads CASSFPTFRQFF. DNA of the CDR3: TGTGCCAGCAGTTTCCCGACTTTTAGGCAGTTCTTC.

This chain joins TRBV27 and TRBJ1-1; tentatively, D is TRBD1 (6 bases). The germline CDR1 and CDR2 sequences are MNHEY and SMNVEV (reference sequence). The CDR3 is 14 amino acids. Trimming shortened V by 4 bases and J by 3 bases, and 12 bases separated the two germline ends. The DNA of the CDR3 is TGTGCCAGCAGTTCGGGGGGCGGGTACACTGAAGCTTTCTTT. This gives the protein CASSSGGGYTEAFF.

This chain connects TRBV7-2 to TRBJ1-1; the D is unclear. The V end was cut by 0 bases, the J end by 0 bases, with 8 bases between. CDR1 is SGHTA and CDR2 is FQGNSA in the germline V gene. CDR3 length equals 15 residues. This CDR3 reads CASSLALNLNTEAFF. CDR3 bases: TGTGCCAGCAGCTTAGCCCTAAATCTGAACACTGAAGCTTTCTTT.

The chain uses TRBV20-1 and TRBJ1-2; D remains unclear. V lost 3 bases and J 8 bases, leaving 10 bases between the germline ends. The CDR3 totals 11 residues. The germline gives CDR1 DFQATT, CDR2 SNEGSKA (reference sequence). Written as DNA, the CDR3 is TGCAGTGCTAGGGGAGGGTTGGGCTACACCTTC. As protein: CSARGGLGYTF.

This chain connects TRBV6-4 to TRBJ2-3; 12 bases line up with TRBD2. There are 15 residues in the CDR3. V lost 4 bases, J lost 4 bases, and 3 bases stayed unmatched. Germline V gives CDR1 MRHNA, CDR2 SNTAGT. CDR3 sequence: CASSALAGGADTQYF. Written as DNA, the CDR3 is TGTGCCAGCAGTGCCCTAGCGGGAGGGGCAGATACGCAGTATTTT.

The V gene is TRBV12-2, the J gene TRBJ2-3; TRBD2, as called in the table, went unchecked against the DNA. TRBV12-2 is reported as a pseudogene. The CDR3 runs to 11 residues. The CDR3 DNA follows: TGTGCAAGTCTCTACACAGATACGCAGTATTTT. Its translation: CASLYTDTQYF.

The chain couples TRBV10-3 to TRBJ2-7; D possibly corresponds to TRBD2 (7 bases). CDR3 length equals 15 residues. V lost 2 bases, J lost 0 bases, and 11 bases lay in between. The germline gives CDR1 ENHRY, CDR2 SYGVKD. This CDR3 reads CAISEGGASSYEQYF. The CDR3 DNA follows: TGTGCCATCAGTGAGGGGGGGGCAAGCTCCTACGAGCAGTACTTC.

The J gene is TRBJ1-5, the V gene TRBV4-2; 10 nucleotides match TRBD1. Germline V gives CDR1 LGHNA, CDR2 YNFKEQ. V was clipped by 0 bases and J by 9 bases; unmatched bases: 8. The CDR3 is 16 amino acids. The CDR3 DNA sequence: TGTGCCAGCAGCCAAGAATTGGGACAGGGGATTGGGCCCCAGCATTTT. The encoded protein is CASSQELGQGIGPQHF.

This rearrangement joins TRBV18 to TRBJ2-5; 7 bases agree with TRBD1. V gave up 0 bases and J gave up 5 bases; unmatched junction bases: 12. Germline V gene data show CDR1 as KGHSH and CDR2 as LQKENI. This CDR3 region has 17 residues. The CDR3 region is CASSPPSRAGGRETQYF. CDR3 bases: TGTGCCAGCTCACCACCTTCACGGGCAGGGGGACGGGAGACCCAGTACTTC.

The chain is built from TRBV5-1 and TRBJ1-3; 9 nucleotides agree with TRBD1. Germline CDR1 is SGHRS and CDR2 is YFSETQ. The V and J ends lost 0 bases and 8 bases, in that order; junction bases with no gene match: 6. This CDR3 is 15 amino acids long. The CDR3 DNA sequence: TGCGCCAGCAGCTTGGGACAGGGGGGATCCGACACCATATATTTT. It yields the protein CASSLGQGGSDTIYF.

This clone appeared a single time. The chain combines TRBV11-3 with TRBJ1-4; D might be TRBD1 (6 bases). The CDR3 is 14 amino acids. The ends were cut back, 3 bases at V and 4 bases at J, with 9 bases in the middle. Germline lookup yields CDR1 SGHNT and CDR2 YENEEA. The CDR3 nucleotides are TGTGCCAGCAGCTTGGGGGGGCGTAATGAAAAACTGTTTTTT. Protein: CASSLGGRNEKLFF. The variable domain in full, completed from reference TRBV11-3 and TRBJ1-4, reads EAGVVQSPRYKIIEKKQPVAFWCNPISGHNTLYWYLQNLGQGPELLIRYENEEAVDDSQLPKDRFSAERLKGVDSTLKIQPAELGDSAVYLCASSLGGRNEKLFFGSGTQLSVL.